The 10 T cell receptor beta chains given below trace back to one sample, sequenced in a study of blood T cells in healthy people across ages. PCR was performed a second time for roughly 7 to 11 cycles using a sample-barcoded 5' primer and a J-beta primer mix. TCRdb re-called the 5' RACE reads with MiXCR, one entry per CDR3 protein. This sample yields some 920,000 distinct CDR3 sequences, of which about 53% are seen a single time; 20% to 25% belongs to the top ten. Sequencing was carried out using blood. The receptors originated from a woman aged 55-75 years in good health.

The chain is built from TRBV20-1 and TRBJ2-5, with D possibly being TRBD2 (5 bases). The CDR3 is 16 amino acids. The germline V gene has CDR1 DFQATT and CDR2 SNEGSKA (reference sequence). Trimming cost V 0 bases and J 4 bases, with 18 bases left between them. In DNA form, the CDR3 reads TGCAGTGCTAGAGAAGCGGATTTCTTCTTAGTAGAGACCCAGTACTTC. The encoded protein is CSAREADFFLVETQYF.

This clonotype was detected only a few times. The J gene is TRBJ2-5, the V gene TRBV11-2, with 7 bases that match TRBD1. CDR3 length: 16 amino acids. The junction had 15 bases not matched to a gene; V was cut back by 6 bases and J by 5 bases. Germline V gene lookup returns CDR1 SGHAT and CDR2 FQNNGV. The CDR3 DNA is TGTGCCAGCAGGATCCCAGGCAGGGGGTTCGGGGAGACCCAGTACTTC. This gives the protein CASRIPGRGFGETQYF.

This clonotype was counted between two and nine times. The CDR3 nucleotides are TGCAGTGCTAGTTGGGCCGATCATGGGGAGCAGTACTTC. Translated, it gives CSASWADHGEQYF. The V call is TRBV20-1, the J call TRBJ2-4, with a tentative D call TRBD2 (5 bases). CDR1 and CDR2 (germline): DFQATT, SNEGSKA (reference sequence). The CDR3 is 13 amino acids. The V gene lost 3 bases and the J gene lost 13 bases, with 19 bases spanning the gap.

The chain couples TRBV4-2 to TRBJ1-2; D is unclear. This CDR3 spans 14 amino acids. With 5 bases removed from V and 5 bases from J, the gap between germline ends came to 15 bases. Looked up from germline, CDR1 is LGHNA and CDR2 is YNFKEQ. CDR3 DNA: TGTGCCAGCAGCTTGGACCCTGAGGTTTATGGCTACACCTTC. This codes for CASSLDPEVYGYTF.

This clonotype has a single count. The chain uses TRBV4-1 and TRBJ2-2; TRBD2 agrees at 7 bases. The junction had 13 bases not matched to a gene; V was cut back by 8 bases and J by 7 bases. This CDR3 is built from 15 residues. Germline V gene data show CDR1 as MGHRA and CDR2 as YSYEKL. The CDR3 DNA is TGCGCCAGCCGGGGCGCCGGCGGGAGTCTCGGGGAGCTGTTTTTT. It codes for CASRGAGGSLGELFF.

V gene TRBV28 combines with J gene TRBJ1-4, with D unresolved. This CDR3 is 15 amino acids long. In germline, CDR1 is MDHEN, CDR2 SYDVKM. V was pared by 7 bases and J by 7 bases, with 19 bases between. The DNA for the CDR3 is TGTGCCAGCACCATTCGGACCCTTCGCGGTGAAAAACTGTTTTTT. Protein: CASTIRTLRGEKLFF.

This clonotype was seen more than once but under ten times. The J gene is TRBJ2-7, the V gene TRBV24-1; 8 bases map to TRBD1. V gave up 6 bases and J gave up 3 bases; unmatched junction bases: 9. CDR1 is KGHDR, CDR2 SFDVKD, per germline. The CDR3 covers 15 residues. CDR3 loop: CATSPRTGNGYEQYF. The CDR3 nucleotides are TGTGCCACCAGTCCCCGGACAGGGAATGGCTACGAGCAGTACTTC.

The chain couples TRBV4-2 to TRBJ1-2; 8 positions agree with TRBD1. The CDR3 sequence is 14 residues long. Trimming removed 4 bases from V and 12 bases from J; junction bases left unmatched: 13. The germline CDR1 and CDR2 sequences are LGHNA and YNFKEQ. CDR3 sequence reads: CASSPLPLGQGDTF. Written as DNA, the CDR3 is TGTGCCAGCAGCCCCCTCCCCCTTGGACAGGGCGACACCTTC.

The chain joins TRBV3-1 to TRBJ1-2; TRBD1 aligns across 9 bases. Germline loops: CDR1 LGHDT, CDR2 YNNKEL (reference sequence). CDR3 length: 16 amino acids. Losses at the gene ends were 2 bases for V and 5 bases for J; bases not matched to a gene: 9. The CDR3 loop is CASSQPRTGTGYGYTF. CDR3 sequence (DNA): TGTGCCAGCAGCCAACCTAGAACCGGGACAGGGTATGGCTACACCTTC.

This clonotype was recorded a few times. The V gene is TRBV12-3 or TRBV12-4, the J gene TRBJ2-5; D may be TRBD2 (6 bases). The CDR3 runs to 14 residues. V was trimmed by 5 bases and J by 3 bases, leaving 13 bases between them. The CDR3 reads CASSTHRGKETQYF. In DNA form, the CDR3 reads TGTGCCAGCAGTACCCATCGGGGGAAAGAGACCCAGTACTTC.